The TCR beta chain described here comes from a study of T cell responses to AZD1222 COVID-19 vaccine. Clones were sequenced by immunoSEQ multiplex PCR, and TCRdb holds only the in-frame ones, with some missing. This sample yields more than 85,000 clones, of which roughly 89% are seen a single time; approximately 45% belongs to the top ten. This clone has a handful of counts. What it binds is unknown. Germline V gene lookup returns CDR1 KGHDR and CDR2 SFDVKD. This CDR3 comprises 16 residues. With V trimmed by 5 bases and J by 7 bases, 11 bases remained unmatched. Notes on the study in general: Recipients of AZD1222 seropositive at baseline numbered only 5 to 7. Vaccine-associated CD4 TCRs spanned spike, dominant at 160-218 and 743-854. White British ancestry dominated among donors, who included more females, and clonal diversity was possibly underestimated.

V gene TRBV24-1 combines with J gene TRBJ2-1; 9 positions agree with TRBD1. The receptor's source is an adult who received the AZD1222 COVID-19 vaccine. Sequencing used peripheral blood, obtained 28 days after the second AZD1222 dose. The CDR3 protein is CATSGGGQGAGNEQFF. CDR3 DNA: TGTGCCACCAGTGGGGGGGGACAGGGAGCGGGGAATGAGCAGTTCTTC.